The source of this TCR beta chain is a study of blood T cell repertoires in COVID-19. Study-wide context: From the United States, Italy and Spain came samples of acute and convalescent COVID-19. PBMCs, B-cell-depleted T cells, or T cells provided the cDNA or gDNA that made up the material.

Per the authors' pipeline: Amplifying reference gene primers gave estimates of nucleated cell counts. Sequenced by immunoSEQ multiplex PCR; TCRdb stores in-frame clones only, minus some. The V and J calls and clone size were taken over from that table, and D and trimming were inferred from the DNA. This sample has 180,000 or so clones; 85% to 90% occur once, and the top ten carry 2.5% to 3%. The CDR3 extends over 15 amino acids. Germline CDR1 KGHSH, CDR2 LQKENI. V shed 3 bases, J shed 4 bases, and the junction held 6 bases outside the gene matches. The sequence derives from a young woman with active or convalescent COVID-19. The gene calls are TRBV18 and TRBJ2-3; 8 bases map to TRBD2. The sample consisted of peripheral blood. The DNA of the CDR3 is TGTGCCAGCTCACCTCAGCGGGGGCAGCCAGATACGCAGTATTTT. Residues: CASSPQRGQPDTQYF.